One sample yielded the 24 T cell receptor beta chains listed below, sequenced in a study of radiation and T cells in renal cell carcinoma. Documented time point: baseline pretreatment blood. The treatment denotes: 15 Gy SBRT to primary tumor, nephrectomy 4 weeks later. This table comes from immunoSEQ multiplex PCR, and its TCRdb copy is limited to in-frame clones, with some not included. This repertoire shows 95,000 to 150,000 clones, around 80% found once; its top ten account for approximately 3%. The sequencing here drew on blood, taken from a patient whose treatment included radiotherapy and nephrectomy. All receptors come from a woman aged 60-75 years with renal cell carcinoma.

The rearrangement uses TRBV5-6 and TRBJ1-2; D is unresolved. The CDR3 runs 14 residues. In germline, CDR1 is SGHDT, CDR2 YYEEEE. Trimming stripped 2 bases from V and 0 bases from J, with 8 bases between. CDR3 coding DNA: TGTGCCAGCAGCTTACGACTGACTAACTATGGCTACACCTTC. Translation: CASSLRLTNYGYTF.

The rearrangement joins TRBV5-4 to TRBJ2-3; D could derive from TRBD1 or TRBD2 (6 bases each). V was pared by 4 bases and J by 6 bases, with 21 bases between. This CDR3 is 16 amino acids long. Germline V CDR1 and CDR2: SGHNT, YYREEE (reference sequence). This chain's CDR3 is CASSMRGHSTRDTQYF. In DNA, the CDR3 is TGTGCCAGCAGCATGCGGGGACACTCTACCAGGGATACGCAGTATTTT.

The J gene is TRBJ2-5, the V gene TRBV6-1, with D hard to call. The CDR3 contains 14 residues. The ends were cut back, 3 bases at V and 5 bases at J, with 13 bases in the middle. Per germline, CDR1 MNHNS and CDR2 SASEGT. The CDR3 DNA is TGTGCCAGCAGTGACCTCATCTCTTGGGAGACCCAGTACTTC. Translated: CASSDLISWETQYF.

In this sample, this clone turned up once. The V and J genes are TRBV6-1 and TRBJ2-6, with D perhaps matching TRBD1 (5 bases). The CDR3 is made up of 15 amino acids. Deletions cut 8 bases from V and 2 bases from J, with 13 bases between. CDR1 MNHNS and CDR2 SASEGT come from the germline V gene. The CDR3 sequence is CASLTGRAGANVLTF. The CDR3 coding sequence is TGTGCCAGCTTGACGGGCAGGGCTGGGGCCAACGTCCTGACTTTC.

This chain uses TRBV19 with TRBJ1-2, with TRBD1 matching 10 bases. CDR3 length: 15 amino acids. Germline CDR1 reads LNHDA; CDR2 reads SQIVND (reference sequence). With 4 bases clipped from V and 4 bases from J, the junction kept 6 bases outside the gene matches. CDR3 bases: TGTGCCAGTAGTACCGGGACAGGGGACCCCTATGGCTACACCTTC. This sequence encodes CASSTGTGDPYGYTF.

The chain employs TRBV19 and TRBJ2-2; 12 positions agree with TRBD2. Per germline, CDR1 LNHDA and CDR2 SQIVND (reference sequence). Trimming took 4 bases from V and 4 from J; bases not matched to a gene: 10. The CDR3 has 18 residues. In DNA, the CDR3 is TGTGCCAGTAGTACGCGCCCGACTAGCGGGGGCGGCACCGGGGAGCTGTTTTTT. Protein sequence: CASSTRPTSGGGTGELFF.

The chain is built from TRBV21-1 and TRBJ2-3; TRBD1, as called in the table, went unchecked against the DNA. TRBV21-1 is deemed a pseudogene. The length of the CDR3 is 14 residues. CDR3 bases: TGTGCCAGCAGCGGTCAGGCCGGCACAGATACGCAGTATTTT. Residues: CASSGQAGTDTQYF.

The J gene is TRBJ2-7, the V gene TRBV6-6; the match to TRBD2 covers 8 bases. With V trimmed by 5 bases and J by 2 bases, 5 bases remained unmatched. Germline CDR1 reads MNHNY; CDR2 reads SVGAGI (reference sequence). The CDR3 has 14 residues. The CDR3 sequence is CASSLRGLAYEQYF. CDR3 bases: TGTGCCAGCAGTCTCAGGGGACTAGCCTACGAGCAGTACTTC.

The V and J genes are TRBV7-9 and TRBJ2-1; 10 bases line up with TRBD2. There are 14 residues in the CDR3. Germline V CDR1 and CDR2: SEHNR, FQNEAQ (reference sequence). With V trimmed by 4 bases and J by 9 bases, 6 bases remained unmatched. The CDR3 DNA is TGTGCCAGCAGCTATAGCGGGGGGCCCATTGAGCAGTTCTTC. Translating gives CASSYSGGPIEQFF.

The chain uses TRBV7-9 and TRBJ2-1; 9 bases line up with TRBD2. Germline CDR1 and CDR2: SEHNR and FQNEAQ (reference sequence). Trimming at V came to 5 bases and at J to 7 bases, leaving 15 bases not matched to a gene. CDR3 size: 17 residues. CDR3 residues: CASSGGTSFFLGNEQFF. CDR3 coding DNA: TGTGCCAGCAGCGGCGGGACTAGCTTTTTTCTAGGGAATGAGCAGTTCTTC. Drawing the rest from reference TRBV7-9 and TRBJ2-1, the complete variable domain is DTGVSQNPRHKITKRGQNVTFRCDPISEHNRLYWYRQTLGQGPEFLTYFQNEAQLEKSRLLSDRFSAERPKGSFSTLEIQRTEQGDSAMYLCASSGGTSFFLGNEQFFGPGTRLTVL.

The chain recombines TRBV28 with TRBJ2-7, with 7 bases lining up with TRBD1. Germline V lookup: CDR1 MDHEN, CDR2 SYDVKM. The trim removed 8 bases at V and 5 bases at J, leaving 0 bases unmatched. The CDR3 is 10 residues long. The chain's CDR3 is CASGTDEQYF. The CDR3 bases are TGTGCCAGCGGGACAGACGAGCAGTACTTC. Variable domain in full (rest from reference TRBV28 and TRBJ2-7): DVKVTQSSRYLVKRTGEKVFLECVQDMDHENMFWYRQDPGLGLRLIYFSYDVKMKEKGDIPEGYSVSREKKERFSLILESASTNQTSMYLCASGTDEQYFGPGTRLTVT.

The chain joins TRBV2 to TRBJ2-5; D is possibly TRBD2 (5 bases). The germline V gene has CDR1 SNHLY and CDR2 FYNNEI. Between the trimmed V and J ends, which lost 0 bases and 6 bases, there was a span of 11 bases. The CDR3 has 14 amino acids. DNA of the CDR3: TGTGCCAGCAGTGAAGCGCCCGGGATAAAGACCCAGTACTTC. Residues: CASSEAPGIKTQYF.

On this clone: The junction departs from germline at one end; a sequencing error may be responsible. The V and J genes are TRBV7-7 and TRBJ2-1; D unclear. CDR3 length: 13 residues. CDR1 is SSHAT, CDR2 FNYEAQ, per germline (reference sequence). This CDR3 is CASSLAPYNEQFF. The CDR3 DNA reads TGTGCTAGCAGCTTAGCTCCTTACAATGAGCAGTTCTTC.

The rearrangement joins TRBV27 to TRBJ2-2, with D hard to call. Germline-derived CDR1 and CDR2 are MNHEY and SMNVEV (reference sequence). The CDR3 consists of 13 residues. The V end was cut by 1 base, the J end by 2 bases, with 2 bases between. In DNA, the CDR3 is TGTGCCAGCAGTTTATATAACACCGGGGAGCTGTTTTTT. Amino acids: CASSLYNTGELFF.

In this sample, this clone turned up a few times. The chain employs TRBV10-2 and TRBJ1-2; no firm D call. The CDR3 contains 11 residues. CDR1 and CDR2 from the germline V gene are WSHSY and SAAADI. Trimming cost V 5 bases and J 7 bases, with 8 bases left between them. CDR3 loop: CASSSGVGYTF. The CDR3 nucleotides read TGCGCCAGCAGTAGTGGGGTTGGCTACACCTTC.

The rearrangement uses TRBV2 and TRBJ2-1, with D tentatively TRBD1 (6 bases). CDR1 is SNHLY and CDR2 is FYNNEI in the germline V gene. This CDR3 has 14 amino acids. V was trimmed by 4 bases and J by 8 bases, leaving 15 bases between them. Here the CDR3 reads CASSADTGKDEQFF. As DNA, the CDR3 is TGTGCCAGCAGTGCGGACACAGGGAAAGATGAGCAGTTCTTC.

This clone occurred once. V usage is TRBV11-2 and J usage is TRBJ2-7; D gene unclear. Trimming left V 5 bases short and J 6 bases short, with 11 bases between. Per germline, CDR1 SGHAT and CDR2 FQNNGV. The CDR3 has 12 residues. CDR3 DNA: TGTGCCAGCAGCCTAGGACGAGGCGAGCAGTACTTC. It is translated as CASSLGRGEQYF.

V is TRBV28 and J is TRBJ1-1; D gene uncertain. The CDR3 is made up of 11 amino acids. The V gene's germline CDR1 is MDHEN and CDR2 SYDVKM. V was shortened by 4 bases and J by 8 bases, with 8 bases between the two germline ends. CDR3 DNA: TGTGCCAGCAGTTCACGATGGGAAGCTTTCTTT. Protein product: CASSSRWEAFF.

This chain connects TRBV15 to TRBJ1-5; a weak D match, TRBD1 (6 bases). CDR3 size: 14 residues. The germline gives CDR1 LNHNV, CDR2 YYDKDF (reference sequence). V was shortened by 8 bases and J by 4 bases, with 15 bases between the two germline ends. CDR3 in amino acids: CATGKGDGNQPQHF. The CDR3 DNA reads as TGTGCCACCGGGAAGGGGGACGGTAATCAGCCCCAGCATTTT.

This clone showed up just a few times. J is TRBJ1-1 and V is TRBV6-6, with no clear D. Trimming cost V 4 bases and J 1 base, with 4 bases left between them. The germline V gene encodes CDR1 MNHNY and CDR2 SVGAGI (reference sequence). This CDR3 contains 12 residues. The CDR3 DNA is TGTGCCAGCAGTTTTCAGAACACTGAAGCTTTCTTT. Translation gives CASSFQNTEAFF.

V usage is TRBV28 and J usage is TRBJ2-3, with TRBD2 matching 9 bases. The trim removed 2 bases at V and 2 bases at J, leaving 5 bases unmatched. The germline gives CDR1 MDHEN, CDR2 SYDVKM. The length of the CDR3 is 16 residues. CDR3 protein: CASSLGLAGPTDTQYF. The CDR3 DNA follows: TGTGCCAGCAGTTTAGGGCTAGCGGGGCCCACAGATACGCAGTATTTT.

V and J are TRBV7-9 and TRBJ2-3, with D tentatively TRBD1 or TRBD2 (5 bases each). The CDR3 length is 14 residues. The ends were cut back, 1 base at V and 6 bases at J, with 11 bases in the middle. CDR1 and CDR2 (germline): SEHNR, FQNEAQ (reference sequence). The CDR3 DNA follows: TGTGCCAGCAGCTTAGTCACGGGGCTCGATACGCAGTATTTT. It translates to CASSLVTGLDTQYF.

This clone was seen a few times. The chain combines TRBV28 with TRBJ1-5; unclear D gene. The CDR3 spans 11 residues. The V end was cut by 3 bases, the J end by 3 bases, with 0 bases between. Germline CDR1 is MDHEN and CDR2 is SYDVKM. In DNA form, the CDR3 reads TGTGCCAGCAGTTTCAATCAGCCCCAGCATTTT. Protein product: CASSFNQPQHF.

The chain is built from TRBV29-1 and TRBJ2-1; D assignment may be TRBD1 or TRBD2 (5 bases each). This CDR3 spans 15 amino acids. The ends were cut back, 7 bases at V and 1 base at J, with 17 bases in the middle. Germline V lookup: CDR1 SQVTM, CDR2 ANQGSEA. CDR3 loop: CSATTGTTSYNEQFF. DNA for the CDR3: TGCAGCGCGACGACCGGGACCACGTCCTACAATGAGCAGTTCTTC.